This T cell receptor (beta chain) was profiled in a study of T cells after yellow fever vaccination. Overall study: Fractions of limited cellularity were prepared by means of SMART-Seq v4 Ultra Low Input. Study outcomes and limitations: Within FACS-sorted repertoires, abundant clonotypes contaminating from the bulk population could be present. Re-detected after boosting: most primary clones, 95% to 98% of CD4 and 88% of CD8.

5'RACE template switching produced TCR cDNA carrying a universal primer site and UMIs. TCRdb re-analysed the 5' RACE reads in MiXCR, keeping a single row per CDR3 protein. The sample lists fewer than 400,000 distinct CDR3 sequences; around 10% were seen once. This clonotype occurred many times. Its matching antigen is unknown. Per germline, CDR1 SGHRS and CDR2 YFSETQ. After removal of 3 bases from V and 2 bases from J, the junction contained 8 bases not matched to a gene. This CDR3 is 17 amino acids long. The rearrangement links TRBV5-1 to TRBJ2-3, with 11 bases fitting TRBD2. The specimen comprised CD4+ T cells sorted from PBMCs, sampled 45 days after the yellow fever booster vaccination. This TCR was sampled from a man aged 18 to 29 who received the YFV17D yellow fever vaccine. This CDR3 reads CASSSHSGGGLTDTQYF. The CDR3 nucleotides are TGCGCCAGCAGCTCGCATAGCGGGGGGGGACTCACAGATACGCAGTATTTT.